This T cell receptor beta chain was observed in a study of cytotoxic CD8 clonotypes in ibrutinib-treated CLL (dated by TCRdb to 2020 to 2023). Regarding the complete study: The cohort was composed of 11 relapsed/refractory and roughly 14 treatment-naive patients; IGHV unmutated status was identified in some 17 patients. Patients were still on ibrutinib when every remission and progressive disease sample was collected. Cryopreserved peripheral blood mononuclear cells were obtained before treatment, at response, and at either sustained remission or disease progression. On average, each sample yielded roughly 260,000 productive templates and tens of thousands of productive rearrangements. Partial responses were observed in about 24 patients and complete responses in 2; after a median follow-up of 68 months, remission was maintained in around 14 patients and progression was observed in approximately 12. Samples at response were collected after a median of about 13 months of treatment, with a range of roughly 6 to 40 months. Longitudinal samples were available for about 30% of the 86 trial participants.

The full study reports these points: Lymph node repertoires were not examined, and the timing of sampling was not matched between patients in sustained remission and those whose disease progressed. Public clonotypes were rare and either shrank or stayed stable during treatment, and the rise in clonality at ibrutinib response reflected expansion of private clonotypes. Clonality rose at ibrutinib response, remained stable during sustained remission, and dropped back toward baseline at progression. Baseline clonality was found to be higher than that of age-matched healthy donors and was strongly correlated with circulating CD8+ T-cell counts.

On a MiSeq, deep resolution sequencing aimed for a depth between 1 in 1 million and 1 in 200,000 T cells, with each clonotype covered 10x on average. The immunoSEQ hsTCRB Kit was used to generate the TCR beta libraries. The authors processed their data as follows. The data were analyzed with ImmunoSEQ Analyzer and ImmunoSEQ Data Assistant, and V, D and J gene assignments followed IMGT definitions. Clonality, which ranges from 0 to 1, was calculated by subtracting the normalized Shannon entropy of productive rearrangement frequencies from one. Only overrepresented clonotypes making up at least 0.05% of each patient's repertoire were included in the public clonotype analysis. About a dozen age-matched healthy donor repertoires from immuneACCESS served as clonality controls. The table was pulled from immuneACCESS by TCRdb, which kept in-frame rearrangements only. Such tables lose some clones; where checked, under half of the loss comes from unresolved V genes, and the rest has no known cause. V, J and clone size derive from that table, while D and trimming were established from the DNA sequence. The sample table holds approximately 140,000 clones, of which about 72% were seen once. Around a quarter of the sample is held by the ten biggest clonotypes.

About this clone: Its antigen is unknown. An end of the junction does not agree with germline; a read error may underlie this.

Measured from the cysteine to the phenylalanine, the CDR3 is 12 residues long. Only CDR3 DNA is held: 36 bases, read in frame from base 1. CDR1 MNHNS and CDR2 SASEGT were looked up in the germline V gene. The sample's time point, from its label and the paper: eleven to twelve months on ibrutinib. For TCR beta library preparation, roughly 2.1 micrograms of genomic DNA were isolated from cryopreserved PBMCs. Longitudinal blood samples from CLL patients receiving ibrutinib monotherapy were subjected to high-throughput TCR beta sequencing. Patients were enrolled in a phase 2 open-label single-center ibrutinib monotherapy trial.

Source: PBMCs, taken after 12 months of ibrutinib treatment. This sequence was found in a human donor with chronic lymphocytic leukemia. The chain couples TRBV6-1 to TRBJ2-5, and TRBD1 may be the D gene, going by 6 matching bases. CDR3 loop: CASREGGETQYF. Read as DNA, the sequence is TGTGCCAGCAGGGAAGGGGGAGAGACCCAGTACTTC.